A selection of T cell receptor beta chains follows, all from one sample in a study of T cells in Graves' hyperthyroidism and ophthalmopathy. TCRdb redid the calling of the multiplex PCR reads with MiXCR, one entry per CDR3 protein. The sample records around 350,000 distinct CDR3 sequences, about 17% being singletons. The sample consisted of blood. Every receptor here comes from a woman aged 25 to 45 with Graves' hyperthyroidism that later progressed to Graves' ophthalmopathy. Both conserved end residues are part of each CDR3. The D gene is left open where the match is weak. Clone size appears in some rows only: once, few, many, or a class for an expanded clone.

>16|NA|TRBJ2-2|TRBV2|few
CASTTLLPLVTGELFF
TGTGCCAGCACAACGTTACTACCTTTAGTCACCGGGGAGCTGTTTTTT
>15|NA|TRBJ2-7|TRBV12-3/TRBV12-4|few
CASSPGTEDSYERYF
TGTGCCAGCAGTCCGGGGACTGAGGACTCCTACGAGCGGTACTTC
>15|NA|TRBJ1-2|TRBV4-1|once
CASSQEGRLGTSYTF
TGCGCCAGCAGCCAAGAGGGCCGCCTGGGGACAAGCTACACCTTC
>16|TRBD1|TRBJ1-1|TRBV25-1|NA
CASSLLGGQPNTEAFF
TGTGCCAGCAGCCTACTAGGGGGACAGCCGAACACTGAAGCTTTCTTT
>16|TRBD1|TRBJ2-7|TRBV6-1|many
CASSATTGLTPYEQYF
TGTGCCAGCAGTGCCACGACAGGGCTAACCCCCTACGAGCAGTACTTC
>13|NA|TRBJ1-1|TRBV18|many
CASSPALNTEAFF
TGTGCCAGCTCACCTGCCCTTAACACTGAAGCTTTCTTT
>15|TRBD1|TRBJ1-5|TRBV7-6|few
CASSLGQGGGQPQHF
TGTGCCAGCAGCCTTGGACAGGGTGGAGGACAGCCCCAGCATTTT
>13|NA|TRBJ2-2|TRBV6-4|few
CASSDSSTGELFF
TGTGCCAGCAGTGACTCGAGCACCGGGGAGCTGTTTTTT
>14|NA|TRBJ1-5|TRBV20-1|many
CSAREDLGQQPQHF
TGCAGTGCTAGGGAAGATTTAGGGCAACAGCCCCAGCATTTT
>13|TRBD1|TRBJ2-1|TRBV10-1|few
CASRRQGDDEQFF
TGCGCCAGCAGAAGACAGGGGGACGATGAGCAGTTCTTC
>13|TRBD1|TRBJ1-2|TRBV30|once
CACTPGQLYGYTF
TGTGCCTGTACGCCGGGACAGCTATATGGCTACACCTTC
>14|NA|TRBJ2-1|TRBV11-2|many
CASSLTSSYNEQFF
TGTGCCAGCAGCTTAACTAGCTCCTACAATGAGCAGTTCTTC
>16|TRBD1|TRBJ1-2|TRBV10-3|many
CAISGLRQGLNYGYTF
TGTGCCATCAGTGGGCTCAGACAGGGTCTCAACTATGGCTACACCTTC
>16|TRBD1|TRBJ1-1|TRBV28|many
CASSPTGQGSRTEAFF
TGTGCCAGCAGTCCAACTGGACAGGGTTCACGGACTGAAGCTTTCTTT
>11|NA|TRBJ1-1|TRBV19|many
CASSMWTEAFF
TGTGCCAGTAGTATGTGGACTGAAGCTTTCTTT
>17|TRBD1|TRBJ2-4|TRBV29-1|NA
CSVEANLGTGGRNIQYF
TGCAGCGTTGAAGCTAATCTTGGGACAGGGGGCAGGAACATTCAGTACTTC
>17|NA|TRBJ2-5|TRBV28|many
CASSTHSGTEEQETQYF
TGTGCCAGCAGTACCCACTCCGGGACGGAGGAACAAGAGACCCAGTACTTC
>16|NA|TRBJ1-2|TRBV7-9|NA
CASSPDLSEFPYGYTF
TGTGCCAGCAGCCCGGACCTGTCCGAGTTCCCTTATGGCTACACCTTC
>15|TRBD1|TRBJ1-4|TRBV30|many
CAWSSWDRANEKLFF
TGTGCCTGGAGTTCTTGGGACAGGGCGAATGAAAAACTGTTTTTT
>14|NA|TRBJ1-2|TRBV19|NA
CASSFYRAGGGYTF
TGTGCCAGTAGTTTCTACAGGGCGGGAGGAGGCTACACCTTC
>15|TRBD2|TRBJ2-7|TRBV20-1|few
CSAWQRGEISYEQYF
TGCAGTGCTTGGCAGCGGGGGGAGATCTCCTACGAGCAGTACTTC
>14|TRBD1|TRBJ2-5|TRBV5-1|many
CASSPWTGRETQYF
TGCGCCAGCAGCCCCTGGACAGGGAGAGAGACCCAGTACTTC
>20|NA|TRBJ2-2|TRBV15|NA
CATSRVSPFIGTPNTGELFF
TGTGCCACCAGCAGAGTGTCCCCTTTTATCGGGACGCCGAACACCGGGGAGCTGTTTTTT
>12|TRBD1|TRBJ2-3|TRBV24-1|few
CATGQESDTQYF
TGTGCCACCGGACAGGAATCAGATACGCAGTATTTT
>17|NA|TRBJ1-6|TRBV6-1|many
CASVGGPEYSYNSPLHF
TGTGCCAGCGTCGGCGGTCCAGAATACTCCTATAATTCACCCCTCCACTTT
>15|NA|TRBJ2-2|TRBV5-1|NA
CASSLANPNTGELFF
TGCGCCAGCAGCTTGGCCAACCCTAACACCGGGGAGCTGTTTTTT
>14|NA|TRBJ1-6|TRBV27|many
CASSYGRTNSPLHF
TGTGCCAGCAGTTATGGACGTACTAATTCACCCCTCCACTTT